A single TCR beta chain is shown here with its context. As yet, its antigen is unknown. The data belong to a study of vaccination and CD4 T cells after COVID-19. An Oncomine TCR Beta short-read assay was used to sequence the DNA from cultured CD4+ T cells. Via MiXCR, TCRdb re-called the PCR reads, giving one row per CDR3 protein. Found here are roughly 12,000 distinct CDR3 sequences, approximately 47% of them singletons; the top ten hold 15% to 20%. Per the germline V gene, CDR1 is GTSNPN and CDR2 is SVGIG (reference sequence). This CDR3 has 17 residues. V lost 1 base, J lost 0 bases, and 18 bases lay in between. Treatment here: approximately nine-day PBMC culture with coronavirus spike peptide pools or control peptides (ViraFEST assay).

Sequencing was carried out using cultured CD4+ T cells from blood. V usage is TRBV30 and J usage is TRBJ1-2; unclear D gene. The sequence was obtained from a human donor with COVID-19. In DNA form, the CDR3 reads TGTGCCTGGAGTGCGGGAACAGCGCAAATCTCTAACTATGGCTACACCTTC. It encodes CAWSAGTAQISNYGYTF. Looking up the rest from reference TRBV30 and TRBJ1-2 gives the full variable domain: SQTIHQWPATLVQPVGSPLSLECTVEGTSNPNLYWYRQAAGRGLQLLFYSVGIGQISSEVPQNLSASRPQDRQFILSSKKLLLSDSGFYLCAWSAGTAQISNYGYTFGSGTRLTVV.